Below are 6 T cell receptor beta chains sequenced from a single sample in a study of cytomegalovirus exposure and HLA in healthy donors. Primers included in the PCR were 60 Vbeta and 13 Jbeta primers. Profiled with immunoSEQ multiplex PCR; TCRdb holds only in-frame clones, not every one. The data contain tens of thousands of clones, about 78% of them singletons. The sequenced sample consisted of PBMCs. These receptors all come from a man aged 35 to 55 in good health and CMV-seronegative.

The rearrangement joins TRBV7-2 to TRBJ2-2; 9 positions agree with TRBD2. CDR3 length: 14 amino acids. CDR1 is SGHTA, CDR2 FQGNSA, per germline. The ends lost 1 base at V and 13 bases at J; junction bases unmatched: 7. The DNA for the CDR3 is TGTGCCAGCAGCTTAGAGGGCGGGAGGGCCGGGCTGTTTTTT. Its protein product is CASSLEGGRAGLFF.

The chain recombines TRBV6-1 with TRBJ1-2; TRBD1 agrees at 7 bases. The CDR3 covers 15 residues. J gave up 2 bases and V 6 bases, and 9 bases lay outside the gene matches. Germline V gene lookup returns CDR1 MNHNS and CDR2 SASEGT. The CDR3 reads CASRPTGTDNYGYTF. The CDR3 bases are TGTGCCAGCAGACCCACTGGGACAGACAACTATGGCTACACCTTC.

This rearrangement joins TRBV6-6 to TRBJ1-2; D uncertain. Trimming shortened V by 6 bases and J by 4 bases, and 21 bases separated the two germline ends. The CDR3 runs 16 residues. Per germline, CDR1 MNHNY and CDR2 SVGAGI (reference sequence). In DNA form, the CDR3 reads TGTGCCAGCAGCCCAAGAACGCCGCCAGAACCCTATGGCTACACCTTC. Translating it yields CASSPRTPPEPYGYTF.

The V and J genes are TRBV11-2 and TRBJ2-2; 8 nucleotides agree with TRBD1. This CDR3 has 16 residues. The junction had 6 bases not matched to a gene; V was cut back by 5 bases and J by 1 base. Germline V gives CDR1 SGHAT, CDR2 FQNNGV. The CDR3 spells CASSPGQGGNTGELFF. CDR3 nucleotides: TGTGCCAGCAGCCCTGGACAGGGAGGGAACACCGGGGAGCTGTTTTTT.

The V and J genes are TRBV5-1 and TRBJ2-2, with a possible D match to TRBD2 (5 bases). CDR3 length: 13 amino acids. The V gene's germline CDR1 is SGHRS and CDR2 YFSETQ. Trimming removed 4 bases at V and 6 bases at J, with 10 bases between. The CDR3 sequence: CASSPGVPGELFF. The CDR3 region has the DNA TGCGCCAGCAGCCCCGGGGTCCCCGGGGAGCTGTTTTTT.

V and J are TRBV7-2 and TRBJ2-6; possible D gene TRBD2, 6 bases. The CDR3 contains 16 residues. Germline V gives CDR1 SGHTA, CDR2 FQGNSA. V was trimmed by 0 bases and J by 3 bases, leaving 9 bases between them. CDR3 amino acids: CASSLAAGFGANVLTF. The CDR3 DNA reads TGTGCCAGCAGCTTAGCTGCGGGGTTTGGGGCCAACGTCCTGACTTTC.